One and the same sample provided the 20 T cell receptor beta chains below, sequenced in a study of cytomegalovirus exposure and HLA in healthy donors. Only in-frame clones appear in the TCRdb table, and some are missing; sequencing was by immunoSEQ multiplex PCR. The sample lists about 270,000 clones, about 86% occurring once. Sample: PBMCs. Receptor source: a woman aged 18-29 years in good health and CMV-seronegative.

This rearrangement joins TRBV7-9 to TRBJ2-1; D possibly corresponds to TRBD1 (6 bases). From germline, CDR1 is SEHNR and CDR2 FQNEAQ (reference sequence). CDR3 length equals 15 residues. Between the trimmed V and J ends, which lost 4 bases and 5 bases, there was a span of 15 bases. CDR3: CASSSRNRGNNEQFF. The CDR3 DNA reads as TGTGCCAGCAGCTCTCGAAATAGGGGGAACAATGAGCAGTTCTTC.

The CDR3 coding sequence is TGCAGCGCCCAGGGAAGGGGCTACAATGAGCAGTTCTTC. This encodes CSAQGRGYNEQFF. This chain uses TRBV29-1 with TRBJ2-1; D is perhaps TRBD1 (5 bases). The CDR3 spans 13 residues. Germline CDR1 and CDR2: SQVTM and ANQGSEA. The V and J ends lost 7 bases and 3 bases respectively, with 13 bases between them.

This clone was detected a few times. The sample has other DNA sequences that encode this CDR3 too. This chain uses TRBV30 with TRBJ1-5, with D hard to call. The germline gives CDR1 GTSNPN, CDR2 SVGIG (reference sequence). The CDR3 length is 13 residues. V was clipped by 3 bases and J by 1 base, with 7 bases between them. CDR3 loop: CAWSLGSNQPQHF. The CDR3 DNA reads TGTGCCTGGAGCCTCGGGAGCAATCAGCCCCAGCATTTT. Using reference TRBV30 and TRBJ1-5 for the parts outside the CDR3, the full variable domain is SQTIHQWPATLVQPVGSPLSLECTVEGTSNPNLYWYRQAAGRGLQLLFYSVGIGQISSEVPQNLSASRPQDRQFILSSKKLLLSDSGFYLCAWSLGSNQPQHFGDGTRLSIL.

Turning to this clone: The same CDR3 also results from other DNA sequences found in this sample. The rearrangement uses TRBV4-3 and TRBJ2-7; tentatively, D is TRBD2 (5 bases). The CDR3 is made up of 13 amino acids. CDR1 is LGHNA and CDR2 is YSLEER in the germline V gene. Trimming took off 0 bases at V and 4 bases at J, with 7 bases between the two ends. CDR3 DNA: TGCGCCAGCAGCCAAGATCGCGGGTACGAGCAGTACTTC. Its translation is CASSQDRGYEQYF.

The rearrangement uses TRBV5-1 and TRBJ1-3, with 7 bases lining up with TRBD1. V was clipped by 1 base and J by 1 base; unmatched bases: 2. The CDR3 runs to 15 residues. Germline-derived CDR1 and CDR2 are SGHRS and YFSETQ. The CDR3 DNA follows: TGCGCCAGCAGCTTGCCGACAGGGTCTGGAAACACCATATATTTT. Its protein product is CASSLPTGSGNTIYF.

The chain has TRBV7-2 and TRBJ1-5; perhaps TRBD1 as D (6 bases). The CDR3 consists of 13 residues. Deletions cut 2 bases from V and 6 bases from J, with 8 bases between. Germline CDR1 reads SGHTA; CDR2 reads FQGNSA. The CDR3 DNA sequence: TGTGCCAGCAGCTTACAGGGGTTTCAGCCCCAGCATTTT. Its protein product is CASSLQGFQPQHF.

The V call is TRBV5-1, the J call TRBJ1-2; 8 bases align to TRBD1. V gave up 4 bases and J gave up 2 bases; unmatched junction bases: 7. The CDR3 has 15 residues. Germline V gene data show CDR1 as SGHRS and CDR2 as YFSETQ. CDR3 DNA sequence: TGCGCCAGCAGCCAACGGACAGGGCCGAACTATGGCTACACCTTC. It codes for CASSQRTGPNYGYTF.

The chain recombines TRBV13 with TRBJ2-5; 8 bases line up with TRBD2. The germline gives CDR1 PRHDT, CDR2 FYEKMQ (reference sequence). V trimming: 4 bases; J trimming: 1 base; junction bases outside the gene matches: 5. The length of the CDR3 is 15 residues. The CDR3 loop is CASSSGLALQETQYF. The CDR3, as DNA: TGTGCCAGCAGCTCCGGACTAGCCCTCCAAGAGACCCAGTACTTC.

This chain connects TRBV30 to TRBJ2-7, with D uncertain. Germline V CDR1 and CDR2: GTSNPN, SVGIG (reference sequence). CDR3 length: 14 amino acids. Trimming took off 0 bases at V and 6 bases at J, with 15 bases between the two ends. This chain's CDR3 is CAWSVYGGTVEQYF. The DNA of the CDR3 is TGTGCCTGGAGTGTGTATGGTGGTACGGTCGAGCAGTACTTC.

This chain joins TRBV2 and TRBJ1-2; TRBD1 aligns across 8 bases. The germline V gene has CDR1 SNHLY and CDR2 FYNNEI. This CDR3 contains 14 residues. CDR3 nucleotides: TGTGCATCCGACCGGACAGGGTCGAACTATGGCTACACCTTC. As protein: CASDRTGSNYGYTF.

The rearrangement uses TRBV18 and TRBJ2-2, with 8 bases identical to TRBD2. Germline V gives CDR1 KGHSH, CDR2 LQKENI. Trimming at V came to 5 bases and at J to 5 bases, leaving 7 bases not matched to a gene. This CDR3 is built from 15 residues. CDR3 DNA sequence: TGTGCCAGCTCAGCCTCAGCGGGAGTGACCGGGGAGCTGTTTTTT. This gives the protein CASSASAGVTGELFF.

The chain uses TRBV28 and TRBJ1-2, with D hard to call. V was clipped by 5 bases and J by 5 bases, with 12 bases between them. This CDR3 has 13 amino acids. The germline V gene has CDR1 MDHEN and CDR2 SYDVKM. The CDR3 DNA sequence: TGTGCCAGCAGTCTGGCTGACGGGTATGGCTACACCTTC. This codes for CASSLADGYGYTF.

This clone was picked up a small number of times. The CDR3 DNA follows: TGTGCCAGCAGCTTCCAAAACACAGATACGCAGTATTTT. Its protein product is CASSFQNTDTQYF. The chain has TRBV7-2 and TRBJ2-3, with D hard to call. Trimming took 3 bases from V and 2 from J, leaving 6 bases between them. Germline values: CDR1 SGHTA, CDR2 FQGNSA. The CDR3 runs 13 residues.

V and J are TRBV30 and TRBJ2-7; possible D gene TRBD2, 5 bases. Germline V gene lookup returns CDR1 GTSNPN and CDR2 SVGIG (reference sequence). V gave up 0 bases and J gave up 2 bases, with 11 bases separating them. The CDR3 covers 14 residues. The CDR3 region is CAWSVGAFPYEQYF. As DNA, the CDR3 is TGTGCCTGGAGTGTGGGAGCATTCCCCTACGAGCAGTACTTC.

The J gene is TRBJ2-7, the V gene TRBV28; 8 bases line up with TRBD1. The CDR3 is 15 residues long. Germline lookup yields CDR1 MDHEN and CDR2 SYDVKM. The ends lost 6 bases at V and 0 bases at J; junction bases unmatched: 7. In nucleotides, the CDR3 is TGTGCCAGCAGCACTGGACAGGGAGGCTCCTACGAGCAGTACTTC. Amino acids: CASSTGQGGSYEQYF.

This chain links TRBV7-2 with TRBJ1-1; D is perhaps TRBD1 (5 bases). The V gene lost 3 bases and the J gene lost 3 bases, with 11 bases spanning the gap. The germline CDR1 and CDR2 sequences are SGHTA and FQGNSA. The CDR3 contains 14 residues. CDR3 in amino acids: CASSLLEGDTEAFF. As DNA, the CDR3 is TGTGCCAGCAGCTTGCTAGAAGGGGACACTGAAGCTTTCTTT.

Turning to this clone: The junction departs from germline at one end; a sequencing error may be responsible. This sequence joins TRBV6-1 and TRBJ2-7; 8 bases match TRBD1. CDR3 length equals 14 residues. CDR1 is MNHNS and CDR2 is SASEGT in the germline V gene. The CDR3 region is CASSDLRNQGARIF. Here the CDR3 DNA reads TGTGCCAGCAGTGACCTCAGGAACCAGGGGGCCCGTATTTTC.

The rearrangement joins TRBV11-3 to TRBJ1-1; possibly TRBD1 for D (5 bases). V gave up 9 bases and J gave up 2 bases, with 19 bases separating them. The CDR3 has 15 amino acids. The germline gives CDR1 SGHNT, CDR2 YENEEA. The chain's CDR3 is CASTFPAGVNTEAFF. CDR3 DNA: TGTGCCAGTACCTTCCCGGCGGGGGTAAACACTGAAGCTTTCTTT.

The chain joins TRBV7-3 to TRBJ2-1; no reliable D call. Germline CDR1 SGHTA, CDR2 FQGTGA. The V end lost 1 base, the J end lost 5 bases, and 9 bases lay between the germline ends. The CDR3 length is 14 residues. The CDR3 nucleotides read TGTGCCAGCAGCTTAAAGCCGCCCCACAATGAGCAGTTCTTC. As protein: CASSLKPPHNEQFF.

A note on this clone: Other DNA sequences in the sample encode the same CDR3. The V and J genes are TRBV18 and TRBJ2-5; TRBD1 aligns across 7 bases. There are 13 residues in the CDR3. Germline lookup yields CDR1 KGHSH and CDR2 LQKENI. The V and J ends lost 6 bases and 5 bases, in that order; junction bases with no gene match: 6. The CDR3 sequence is CASSRDREETQYF. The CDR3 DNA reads TGTGCCAGCTCCCGGGACAGAGAGGAGACCCAGTACTTC.